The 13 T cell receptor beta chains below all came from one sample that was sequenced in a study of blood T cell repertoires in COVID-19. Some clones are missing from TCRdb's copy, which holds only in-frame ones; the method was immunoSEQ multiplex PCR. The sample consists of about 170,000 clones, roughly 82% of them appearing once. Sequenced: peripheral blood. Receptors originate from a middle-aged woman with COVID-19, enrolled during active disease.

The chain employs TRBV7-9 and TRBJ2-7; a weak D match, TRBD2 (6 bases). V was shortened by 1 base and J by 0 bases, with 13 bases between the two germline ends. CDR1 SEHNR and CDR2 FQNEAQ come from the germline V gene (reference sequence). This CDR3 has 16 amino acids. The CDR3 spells CASSLDLGLHSYEQYF. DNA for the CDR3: TGTGCCAGCAGCTTAGACTTGGGACTCCACTCCTACGAGCAGTACTTC.

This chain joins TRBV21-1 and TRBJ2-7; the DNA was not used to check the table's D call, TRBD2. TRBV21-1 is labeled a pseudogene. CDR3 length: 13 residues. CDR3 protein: CAIVVRDRYEQYV. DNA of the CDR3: TGTGCCATAGTCGTGCGGGACCGCTACGAGCAGTACGTC.

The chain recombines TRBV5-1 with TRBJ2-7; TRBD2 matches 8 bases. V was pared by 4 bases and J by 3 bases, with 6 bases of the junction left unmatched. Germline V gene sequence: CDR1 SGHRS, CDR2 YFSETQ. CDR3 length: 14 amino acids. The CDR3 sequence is CASSLTAGVYEQYF. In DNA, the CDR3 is TGCGCCAGCAGCCTAACAGCGGGAGTCTACGAGCAGTACTTC.

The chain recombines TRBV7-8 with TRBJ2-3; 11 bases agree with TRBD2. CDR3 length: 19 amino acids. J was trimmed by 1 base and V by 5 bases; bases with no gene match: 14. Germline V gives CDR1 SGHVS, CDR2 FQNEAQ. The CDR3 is CASSPFLAKTSGGTDTQYF. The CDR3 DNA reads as TGTGCCAGCAGCCCATTTCTAGCCAAGACTAGCGGGGGCACAGATACGCAGTATTTT.

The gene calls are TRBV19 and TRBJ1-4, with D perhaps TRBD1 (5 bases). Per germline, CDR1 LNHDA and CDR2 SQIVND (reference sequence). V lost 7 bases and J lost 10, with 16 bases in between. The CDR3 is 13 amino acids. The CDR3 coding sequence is TGTGCCAGTACCAGCGAGGACAACGGAAAACTGTTTTTT. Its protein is CASTSEDNGKLFF.

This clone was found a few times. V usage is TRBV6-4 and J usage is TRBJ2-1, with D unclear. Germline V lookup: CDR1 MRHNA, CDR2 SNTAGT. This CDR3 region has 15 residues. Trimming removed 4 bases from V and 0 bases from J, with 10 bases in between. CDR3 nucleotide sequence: TGTGCCAGCAGTGCTGGTGATAGCTCCTACAATGAGCAGTTCTTC. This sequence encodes CASSAGDSSYNEQFF.

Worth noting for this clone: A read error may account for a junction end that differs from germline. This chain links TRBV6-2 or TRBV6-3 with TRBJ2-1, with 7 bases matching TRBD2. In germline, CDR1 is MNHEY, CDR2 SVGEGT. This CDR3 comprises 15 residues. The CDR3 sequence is CASSHSGGENNEQFF. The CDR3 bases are TGTGCCAGCAGTCACTCGGGAGGAGAGAACAATGAGCAGTTCTTC.

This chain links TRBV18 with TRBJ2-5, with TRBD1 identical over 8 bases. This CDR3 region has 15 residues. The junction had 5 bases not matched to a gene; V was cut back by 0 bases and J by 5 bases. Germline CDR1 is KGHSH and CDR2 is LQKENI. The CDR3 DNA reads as TGTGCCAGCTCACCACCCGGACAGGGATTCGAGACCCAGTACTTC. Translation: CASSPPGQGFETQYF.

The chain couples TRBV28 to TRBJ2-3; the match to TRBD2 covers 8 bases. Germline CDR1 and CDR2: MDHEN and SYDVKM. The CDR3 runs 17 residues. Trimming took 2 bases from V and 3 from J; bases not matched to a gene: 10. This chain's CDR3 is CASSLPGGQLFTDTQYF. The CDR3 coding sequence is TGTGCCAGCAGTTTACCGGGAGGGCAACTTTTTACAGATACGCAGTATTTT.

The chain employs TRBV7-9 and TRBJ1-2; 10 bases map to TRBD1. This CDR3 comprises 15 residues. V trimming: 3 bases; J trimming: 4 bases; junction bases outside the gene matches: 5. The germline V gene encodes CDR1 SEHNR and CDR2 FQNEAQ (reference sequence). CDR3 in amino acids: CASSFSTGGFYGYTF. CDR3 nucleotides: TGTGCCAGCAGCTTCTCGACAGGGGGCTTCTATGGCTACACCTTC.

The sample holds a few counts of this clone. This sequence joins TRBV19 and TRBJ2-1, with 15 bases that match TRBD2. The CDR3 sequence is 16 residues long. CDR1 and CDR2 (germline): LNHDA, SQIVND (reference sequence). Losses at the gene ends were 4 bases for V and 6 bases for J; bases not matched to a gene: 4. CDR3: CASSKGLAGGGNEQFF. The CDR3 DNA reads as TGTGCCAGTAGTAAAGGACTAGCGGGAGGGGGCAATGAGCAGTTCTTC. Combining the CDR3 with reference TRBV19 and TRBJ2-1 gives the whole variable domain DGGITQSPKYLFRKEGQNVTLSCEQNLNHDAMYWYRQDPGQGLRLIYYSQIVNDFQKGDIAEGYSVSREKKESFPLTVTSAQKNPTAFYLCASSKGLAGGGNEQFFGPGTRLTVL.

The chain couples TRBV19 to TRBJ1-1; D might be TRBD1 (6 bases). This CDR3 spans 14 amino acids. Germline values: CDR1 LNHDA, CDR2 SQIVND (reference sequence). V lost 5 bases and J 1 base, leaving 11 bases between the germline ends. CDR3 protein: CASSAHRENTEAFF. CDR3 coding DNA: TGTGCCAGTAGTGCACACAGGGAGAACACTGAAGCTTTCTTT.

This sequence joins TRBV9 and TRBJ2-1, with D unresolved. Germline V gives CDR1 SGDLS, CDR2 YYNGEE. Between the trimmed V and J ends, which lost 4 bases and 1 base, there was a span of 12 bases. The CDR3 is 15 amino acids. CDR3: CASSPNLISYNEQFF. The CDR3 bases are TGTGCCAGCAGCCCCAACTTGATTTCCTACAATGAGCAGTTCTTC.